The rows below give T cell receptor beta chains drawn from one sample of a study of blood T cell repertoires in COVID-19. The protocol was immunoSEQ multiplex PCR, while the TCRdb copy is restricted to in-frame clones and leaves out a portion. The table includes under 80,000 clones, around 85% detected once. What was sequenced was peripheral blood. These receptors all come from a man older than 75 in a cohort sampled during active COVID-19. Each CDR3 is given with its conserved first and last residue. A D gene is named only where the DNA matches it firmly. Clone size is given for some rows only: seen once, a few or many times, or a class if the clone is expanded.

>-|TRBV20-1|-|TRBJ1-1
TGCAGGGTAAGGAGGAACACTGAAGCTTTCTTT
CRVRRNTEAFF
>-|TRBV21-1|once|TRBJ1-5
TGTGCCAGCAGCAAAGCGCTTAACAGGGGTCAGCCCCAGCATTTT
CASSKALNRGQPQHF
>-|TRBV6-1|-|TRBJ1-2
TGTGCCAGCAGTGAAGTAGGGGCACCTAACTATGGCTACACCTTC
CASSEVGAPNYGYTF
>-|TRBV4-1|once|TRBJ1-4
TGCGCCAGCAGCCCCCCCGGGATAAGGGAAAAACTGTTTTTT
CASSPPGIREKLFF
>TRBD2|TRBV5-4|-|TRBJ2-5
TGTGCCAGCAGCTTGGGCCCCCCAAGCGGGGGGGGAAAGACCCAGTACTTC
CASSLGPPSGGGKTQYF
>TRBD1|TRBV2|-|TRBJ1-2
TGTGCCAGCAGTGGATCCCTGGGACAGAGGAAAACTAACTATGGCTACACCTTC
CASSGSLGQRKTNYGYTF
>TRBD1|TRBV6-2/TRBV6-3|-|TRBJ1-2
TGTGCCAGCAGTTCCGGACAGGGCCGAGGATACTATGGCTACACCTTC
CASSSGQGRGYYGYTF
>-|TRBV7-8|-|TRBJ2-2
TGTGCCAGCAGCTTAGCGAACAGGGACACCGGGGAGCTGTTTTTT
CASSLANRDTGELFF
>-|TRBV5-1|-|TRBJ1-4
TGCGCCAGCAGCTTGTCCCCCAGGGTGGGTGAAAAACTGTTTTTT
CASSLSPRVGEKLFF
>-|TRBV9|once|TRBJ2-3
TGTGCCAGCAGCGCCACCGGGGCAGGGGCGCCCACAGATACGCAGTATTTT
CASSATGAGAPTDTQYF
>TRBD2|TRBV7-2|-|TRBJ2-5
TGTGCCAGCAGCTTAAGCCTAGCGGGGTCCCAAGAGACCCAGTACTTC
CASSLSLAGSQETQYF
>-|TRBV19|-|TRBJ2-5
TGTGCCAGTATGCCCCAGACGGGGGAAGAGACCCAGTACTTC
CASMPQTGEETQYF
>-|TRBV29-1|-|TRBJ2-3
TGCAGCGTTGAAATCCTAAGCACAGATACGCAGTATTTT
CSVEILSTDTQYF
>-|TRBV7-8|-|TRBJ2-3
TGTGCCAGCAGCTCCGGATCTGGTGCGGGGTCAGATACGCAGTATTTT
CASSSGSGAGSDTQYF
>-|TRBV27|-|TRBJ2-5
TGTGCCAGCAGCCAAACATGGGGCAACCAAGAGACCCAGTACTTC
CASSQTWGNQETQYF
>-|TRBV5-1|-|TRBJ2-3
TGCGCCAGCAGCTTGGCCGGGACTTCTACAGATACGCAGTATTTT
CASSLAGTSTDTQYF
>TRBD1|TRBV7-2|-|TRBJ1-2
TGTGCCAGCAGCCCCGACAGGGACTATGGCTACACCTTC
CASSPDRDYGYTF
>TRBD1|TRBV28|few|TRBJ1-2
TGTGCCACTGACACCCCGGACAGGGTCTATGGCTACACCTTC
CATDTPDRVYGYTF
>TRBD2|TRBV28|-|TRBJ2-5
TGTGCCAGCAGTTTGGCTAGCGGGGTCCAAGAGACCCAGTACTTC
CASSLASGVQETQYF
>-|TRBV2|once|TRBJ2-5
TGTGCCAGCAGTGAAGATTCAGACCAAGAGACCCAGTACTTC
CASSEDSDQETQYF
>-|TRBV7-3|-|TRBJ2-2
TGTGCCAGCAGCTTGTTTAGTTCGGAGCTGTTTTTT
CASSLFSSELFF
>TRBD1|TRBV11-3|-|TRBJ2-3
TGTGCCAGCAGCTTAGGTGGGACAGCTGCTACGCAGTATTTT
CASSLGGTAATQYF
>-|TRBV3-1/TRBV3-2|-|TRBJ1-6
TGTGCCAGCAGCCCTGATTGGACTTTATCCTATAATTCACCCCTCCACTTT
CASSPDWTLSYNSPLHF
>TRBD2|TRBV29-1|-|TRBJ2-3
TGCAGCGTTGAAGCTAGCGGGGGACTGAATACGCAGTATTTT
CSVEASGGLNTQYF
>TRBD1|TRBV28|-|TRBJ1-2
TGTGCCAGCAGTGGGCAGGGGGCGTCCTCGTCATTCTATGGCTACACCTTC
CASSGQGASSSFYGYTF
>-|TRBV7-9|-|TRBJ1-5
TGTGCCAGCAGCTTAGACTATCAGCCCCAGCATTTT
CASSLDYQPQHF
>TRBD2|TRBV29-1|-|TRBJ2-5
TGCAGCCTACGACTAGCGGGGGGGATGGAGACCCAGTACTTC
CSLRLAGGMETQYF
>TRBD2|TRBV2|-|TRBJ2-3
TGTGCCAGCAGTATAGCGGGGGGCTGGGCAGATACGCAGTATTTT
CASSIAGGWADTQYF
>-|TRBV6-5|-|TRBJ2-7
TGTGCCAGCACCCTGAACCAGGGCAGGTCCTACGAGCAGTACTTC
CASTLNQGRSYEQYF
>-|TRBV4-1|-|TRBJ2-6
TGCGCCAGCAGCCAAGATTTCCCCGCTGGGGCCAACGTCCTGACTTTC
CASSQDFPAGANVLTF
>TRBD1|TRBV5-5|-|TRBJ1-4
TGTGCCAGCGAGACCGGGACAGGGGGAGAAAAACTGTTTTTT
CASETGTGGEKLFF
>TRBD2|TRBV24-1|-|TRBJ2-1
TGTGCCACCAGTCCGGGGGGTCGGTCCTACAATGAGCAGTTCTTC
CATSPGGRSYNEQFF
>-|TRBV18|-|TRBJ1-2
TGTGCCAGCTCACCCACCGGGACACAGCTCAACTATGGCTACACCTTC
CASSPTGTQLNYGYTF
>-|TRBV9|-|TRBJ2-2
TGTGCCAGCGACACATCGAACACCGGGGAGCTGTTTTTT
CASDTSNTGELFF
>-|TRBV14|-|TRBJ2-3
TGTGCCAGCAGCCAAGATTTCAGGGCAGCTACGCAGTATTTT
CASSQDFRAATQYF
>-|TRBV15|-|TRBJ2-3
TGTGCCACCAGCAGAGCTAGCGGCACAGATACGCAGTATTTT
CATSRASGTDTQYF
>-|TRBV10-3|-|TRBJ1-2
TGTGCCATCAGCCGGGACAAAACCAACTATGGCTACACCTTC
CAISRDKTNYGYTF
>TRBD2|TRBV24-1|-|TRBJ2-1
TGTGCCACCAGCGACTCCGGGACTAGGGCAGGAAATGAGCAGTTCTTC
CATSDSGTRAGNEQFF
>TRBD2|TRBV19|-|TRBJ2-7
TGTGCCAGTAGGGTAATAGCGGGGGGACCCTACGAGCAGTACTTC
CASRVIAGGPYEQYF
>TRBD1|TRBV5-1|-|TRBJ2-7
TGCGCCAGCAGCTTGAAGGTCGGGACAGGGGTCGAGCAGTACTTC
CASSLKVGTGVEQYF
>TRBD2|TRBV27|-|TRBJ2-5
TGTGCCAGCAGTTTATATCCTCCTAGCGGGGGAGTCCAAGAGACCCAGTACTTC
CASSLYPPSGGVQETQYF
>-|TRBV5-6|-|TRBJ2-1
TGTGCCAGCAGCTTGGCCAATCGACCCCGGGGGGAGCAGTTCTTC
CASSLANRPRGEQFF
>TRBD1|TRBV18|once|TRBJ2-3
TGTGCCAGCTCACCGTTCTCGGGACAGGGCGTAACAGATACGCAGTATTTT
CASSPFSGQGVTDTQYF
>-|TRBV10-3|-|TRBJ1-1
TGTGCCTCGTCGAGCGGGGAGGGTGAGGGGAACACTGAAGCTTTCTTT
CASSSGEGEGNTEAFF
>TRBD1|TRBV5-6|-|TRBJ1-5
TGTGCCAGCAGCTGGGGGACAGGGGGCCACAATCAGCCCCAGCATTTT
CASSWGTGGHNQPQHF
>TRBD1|TRBV6-5|few|TRBJ1-2
TGTGCCAGCAGTTACTCCGGCAGGGGGCAAGGCTACACCTTC
CASSYSGRGQGYTF